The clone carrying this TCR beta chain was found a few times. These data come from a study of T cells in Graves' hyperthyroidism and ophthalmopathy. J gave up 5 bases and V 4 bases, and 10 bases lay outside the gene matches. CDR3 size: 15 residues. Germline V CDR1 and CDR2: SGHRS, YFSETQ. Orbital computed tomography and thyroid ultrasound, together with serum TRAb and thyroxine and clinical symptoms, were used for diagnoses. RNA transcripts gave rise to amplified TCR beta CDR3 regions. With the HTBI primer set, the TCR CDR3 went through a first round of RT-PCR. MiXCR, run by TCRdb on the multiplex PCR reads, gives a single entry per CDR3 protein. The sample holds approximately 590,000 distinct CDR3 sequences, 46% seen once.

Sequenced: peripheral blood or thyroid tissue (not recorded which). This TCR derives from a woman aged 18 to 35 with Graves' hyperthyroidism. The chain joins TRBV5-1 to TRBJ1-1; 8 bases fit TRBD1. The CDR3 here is CASSPDRAQGTEAFF. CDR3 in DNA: TGCGCCAGCAGCCCGGACAGGGCCCAAGGGACTGAAGCTTTCTTT.